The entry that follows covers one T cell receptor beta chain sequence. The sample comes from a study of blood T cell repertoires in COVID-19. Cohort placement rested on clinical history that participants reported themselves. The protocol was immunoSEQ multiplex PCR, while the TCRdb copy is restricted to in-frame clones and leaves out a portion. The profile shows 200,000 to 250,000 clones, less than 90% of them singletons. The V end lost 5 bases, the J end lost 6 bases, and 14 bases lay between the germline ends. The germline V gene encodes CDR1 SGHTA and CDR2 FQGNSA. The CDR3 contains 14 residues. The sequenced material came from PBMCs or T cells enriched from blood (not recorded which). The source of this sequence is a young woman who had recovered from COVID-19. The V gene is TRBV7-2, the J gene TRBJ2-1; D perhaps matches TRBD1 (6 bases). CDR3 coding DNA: TGTGCCAGCAGCATCCGGACAGTTTCCAATGAGCAGTTCTTC. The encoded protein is CASSIRTVSNEQFF.